This TCR beta chain was profiled in a study of blood T cells in healthy people across ages. V lost 7 bases and J 4 bases, leaving 19 bases between the germline ends. This CDR3 spans 14 amino acids. CDR1 and CDR2 from the germline V gene are SQVTM and ANQGSEA. Alongside a J-beta primer mix, a sample-barcoded 5' primer served in a second PCR lasting about 6 to 11 cycles. TCRdb used MiXCR to reprocess the 5' RACE reads, holding one entry per CDR3 protein. In the table there are hundreds of thousands of distinct CDR3 sequences, approximately 48% of which are singletons. J is TRBJ1-1 and V is TRBV29-1, with D possibly TRBD1 on 5 matching bases. The specimen sequenced was blood. This receptor was identified in a man between 60 and 70 years old in good health. CDR3 region: CSADPQEWSTEAFF. The CDR3 DNA sequence: TGCAGCGCAGACCCACAGGAATGGAGCACTGAAGCTTTCTTT.